This T cell receptor beta chain comes out of a study of blood T cell repertoires in COVID-19. The V gene's germline CDR1 is MNHEY and CDR2 SVGAGI. CDR3 length: 12 residues. V lost 0 bases and J 11 bases, leaving 10 bases between the germline ends. Repertoires were generated with immunoSEQ multiplex PCR, while TCRdb's copy carries only in-frame clones and drops some. The table records about 98,000 clones, 87% of them present only once. Sequenced sample: peripheral blood. The rearrangement links TRBV6-5 to TRBJ1-1, with a tentative D call TRBD1 (5 bases). The receptor was derived from a man between 65 and 85 years old with acute or convalescent COVID-19. CDR3 nucleotides: TGTGCCAGCAGTTACTCCGGGGGTACGGCTTTCTTT. Protein: CASSYSGGTAFF.